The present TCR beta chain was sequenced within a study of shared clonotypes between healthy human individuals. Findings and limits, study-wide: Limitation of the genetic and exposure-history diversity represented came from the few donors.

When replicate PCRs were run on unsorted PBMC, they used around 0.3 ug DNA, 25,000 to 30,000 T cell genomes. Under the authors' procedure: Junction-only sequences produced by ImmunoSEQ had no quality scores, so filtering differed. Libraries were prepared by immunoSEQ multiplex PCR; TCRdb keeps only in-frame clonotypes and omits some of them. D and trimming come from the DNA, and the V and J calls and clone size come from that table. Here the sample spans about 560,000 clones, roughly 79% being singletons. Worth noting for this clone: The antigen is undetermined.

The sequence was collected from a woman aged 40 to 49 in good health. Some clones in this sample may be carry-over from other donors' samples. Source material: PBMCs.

The CDR3 reads CASSQGSSGSSNTGELFF. The DNA of the CDR3 is TGCGCCAGCAGCCAAGGGAGTAGCGGGAGCTCGAACACCGGGGAGCTGTTTTTT. V and J are TRBV4-3 and TRBJ2-2; 9 nucleotides line up with TRBD2. The CDR3 covers 18 residues. Germline V lookup: CDR1 LGHNA, CDR2 YSLEER. V gave up 1 base and J gave up 0 bases; unmatched junction bases: 6.